These 17 T cell receptor beta chains originate from one sample sequenced in a study of T cell clonotyping in hematopoietic cell transplantation. Some clones are missing from TCRdb's copy, which holds only in-frame ones; the method was immunoSEQ multiplex PCR. The repertoire holds fewer than 50,000 clones, about 95% seen once, with approximately 0.8% in the top ten. The sequencing sample was made of peripheral blood mononuclear cells. These receptors all come from a woman aged 45-65 years in good health. Some clones in this sample may be carry-over from other donors' samples.

CDR3 sequence: CASSLEYGYTF. The CDR3 nucleotides read TGTGCCAGCAGCTTAGAGTACGGCTACACCTTC. This chain joins TRBV7-2 and TRBJ1-2; D is undetermined. The germline CDR1 and CDR2 sequences are SGHTA and FQGNSA. The CDR3 is 11 amino acids. The ends were cut back, 1 base at V and 8 bases at J, with 5 bases in the middle.

The gene calls are TRBV5-8 and TRBJ2-3; no clear D. This CDR3 has 15 amino acids. CDR1 and CDR2 from the germline V gene are SGHTS and YDEGEE. The ends were cut back, 0 bases at V and 6 bases at J, with 14 bases in the middle. CDR3 nucleotide sequence: TGTGCCAGCAGCTTGGAGGCAGAAATCGCGGATACGCAGTATTTT. It encodes CASSLEAEIADTQYF.

CDR3 DNA sequence: TGTGCCAGCAGTGAAGGGACAGGGGATGGCTACACCTTC. Its protein product is CASSEGTGDGYTF. The chain couples TRBV28 to TRBJ1-2, with TRBD1 identical over 10 bases. Germline CDR1 and CDR2: MDHEN and SYDVKM. The CDR3 spans 13 residues. V trimming: 5 bases; J trimming: 6 bases; junction bases outside the gene matches: 3.

This clone was found once. The rearrangement joins TRBV6-1 to TRBJ2-5, with 8 bases that match TRBD2. The junction had 9 bases not matched to a gene; V was cut back by 8 bases and J by 1 base. This CDR3 contains 15 residues. CDR1 MNHNS and CDR2 SASEGT come from the germline V gene. The CDR3 DNA reads as TGTGCCAGCTGTCTAAGCGGGGGAGTCCAAGAGACCCAGTACTTC. This sequence encodes CASCLSGGVQETQYF.

The chain has TRBV5-1 and TRBJ2-3; D tentatively fits TRBD1 or TRBD2 (6 bases each). Germline V gene data show CDR1 as SGHRS and CDR2 as YFSETQ. The V end was cut by 0 bases, the J end by 9 bases, with 20 bases between. This CDR3 contains 16 residues. CDR3 residues: CASSLETGMVGSTQYF. The CDR3 region has the DNA TGCGCCAGCAGCTTGGAAACAGGGATGGTCGGGAGCACGCAGTATTTT.

The V gene is TRBV7-9, the J gene TRBJ1-1; 8 bases align to TRBD1. Trimming took 5 bases from V and 8 from J; bases not matched to a gene: 7. Germline CDR1 is SEHNR and CDR2 is FQNEAQ (reference sequence). CDR3 length: 13 amino acids. In DNA, the CDR3 is TGTGCCAGCAGCGTCCCAGGGGGCGGGGAAGCTTTCTTT. Translation gives CASSVPGGGEAFF.

The CDR3 nucleotides are TGTGCCTGGAGTGTACTTAGAGATAACAGGGGCTATGGCTACACCTTC. This gives the protein CAWSVLRDNRGYGYTF. V gene TRBV30 combines with J gene TRBJ1-2; TRBD1 agrees at 7 bases. This CDR3 comprises 16 residues. The V and J ends lost 0 bases and 4 bases, in that order; junction bases with no gene match: 11. CDR1 is GTSNPN, CDR2 SVGIG, per germline (reference sequence).

The V and J genes are TRBV6-5 and TRBJ1-1; a possible D gene is TRBD1 (5 bases). The CDR3 covers 12 residues. Trimming shortened V by 4 bases and J by 7 bases, and 10 bases separated the two germline ends. Germline CDR1 is MNHEY and CDR2 is SVGAGI. CDR3 in DNA: TGTGCCAGCAGTTTCAGGGATGGTGAAGCTTTCTTT. Translating it yields CASSFRDGEAFF.

This sequence joins TRBV7-2 and TRBJ2-7; tentatively, D is TRBD1 (7 bases). With 4 bases removed from V and 6 bases from J, the gap between germline ends came to 16 bases. The V gene's germline CDR1 is SGHTA and CDR2 FQGNSA. The CDR3 sequence is 14 residues long. The CDR3 sequence: CASSSPRGAREQYF. In DNA, the CDR3 is TGTGCCAGCAGCTCCCCCAGGGGGGCCCGCGAGCAGTACTTC.

This clone was seen just once. This chain joins TRBV7-3 and TRBJ2-5, with TRBD2 matching 8 bases. This CDR3 is 13 amino acids long. V was pared by 5 bases and J by 3 bases, with 2 bases of the junction left unmatched. The germline CDR1 and CDR2 sequences are SGHTA and FQGTGA. In DNA, the CDR3 is TGTGCCAGCAGCGGGACTAGGGAAGAGACCCAGTACTTC. Translation gives CASSGTREETQYF.

The chain employs TRBV6-4 and TRBJ1-2; 9 positions agree with TRBD1. The CDR3 runs to 14 residues. The ends lost 5 bases at V and 5 bases at J; junction bases unmatched: 6. CDR1 is MRHNA, CDR2 SNTAGT, per germline. CDR3 protein: CASSPTGGLYGYTF. As DNA, the CDR3 is TGTGCCAGCAGTCCTACAGGGGGCCTTTATGGCTACACCTTC.

The V call is TRBV5-3, the J call TRBJ2-1, with a possible D match to TRBD2 (7 bases). TRBV5-3 is placed among ORFs of uncertain function. Trimming left V 6 bases short and J 7 bases short, with 14 bases between. CDR3 length: 13 residues. CDR3 amino acids: CARMGGPGNEQFF. CDR3 nucleotides: TGTGCCAGAATGGGGGGGCCAGGGAATGAGCAGTTCTTC.

CDR3 coding DNA: TGTGCCAGCAGTTCATCAGGGGGCGCCACGCGCTACGAGCAGTACTTC. Translating gives CASSSSGGATRYEQYF. This sequence joins TRBV28 and TRBJ2-7; 8 bases fit TRBD1. J was trimmed by 3 bases and V by 4 bases; bases with no gene match: 11. Per the germline V gene, CDR1 is MDHEN and CDR2 is SYDVKM. The CDR3 loop spans 16 amino acids.

The gene calls are TRBV19 and TRBJ2-7, with TRBD1 identical over 9 bases. Germline loops: CDR1 LNHDA, CDR2 SQIVND (reference sequence). The CDR3 loop spans 13 amino acids. Trimming removed 9 bases from V and 6 bases from J; junction bases left unmatched: 9. As DNA, the CDR3 is TGTGCCAGCTCCCAGGACAGGGGCGGCGAGCAGTACTTC. It is translated as CASSQDRGGEQYF.

The V and J genes are TRBV6-5 and TRBJ2-7; D gene uncertain. This CDR3 is built from 11 residues. The ends were cut back, 8 bases at V and 6 bases at J, with 11 bases in the middle. Germline CDR1 is MNHEY and CDR2 is SVGAGI. CDR3 loop: CASLSDGEQYF. CDR3 in DNA: TGTGCCAGCCTATCAGACGGCGAGCAGTACTTC.

This chain joins TRBV19 and TRBJ2-5, with D uncertain. The CDR3 sequence is 11 residues long. The germline CDR1 and CDR2 sequences are LNHDA and SQIVND (reference sequence). Between the trimmed V and J ends, which lost 4 bases and 2 bases, there was a span of 2 bases. CDR3 DNA: TGTGCCAGTAGTACACAAGAGACCCAGTACTTC. Translated: CASSTQETQYF.

The CDR3 DNA is TGCGCCAGCAGCTTTGGACACCCGATCTCTAACTATGGCTACACCTTC. Translated, it gives CASSFGHPISNYGYTF. The chain employs TRBV5-1 and TRBJ1-2; possibly TRBD1 for D (5 bases). This CDR3 has 16 residues. Trimming removed 2 bases at V and 0 bases at J, with 14 bases between. Germline V gene data show CDR1 as SGHRS and CDR2 as YFSETQ.